The rows below give T cell receptor beta chains drawn from one sample of a study of identical twins. A single record per CDR3 protein comes from TCRdb applying MiXCR to the 5' RACE reads. The data hold about 280,000 distinct CDR3 sequences, with more than 6.5% observed a single time. The same sample was also studied in work on yellow fever vaccine responses in identical twins.

Specimen: memory (CD45RO+) T cells sorted from blood. The receptors were gathered from a woman under 30 in good health. Both conserved end residues are part of each CDR3. Each record gives: clone size, D gene, J gene, V gene, CDR3 protein, CDR3 DNA. D genes are given only for firm matches. Rows may omit the clone size; those that give it use once, few, many or a size class.

>many|TRBD1|TRBJ2-6|TRBV3-1
CASMRDRGTTGANVLTF
TGTGCCAGCATGAGGGACAGGGGAACAACTGGGGCCAACGTCCTGACTTTC
>few|-|TRBJ1-3|TRBV9
CASSLGQLSGNTIYF
TGTGCCAGCAGTTTAGGACAGCTCTCTGGAAACACCATATATTTT
>few|-|TRBJ1-5|TRBV6-1
CASSEEGGGNQPQHF
TGTGCCAGCAGTGAAGAAGGTGGGGGCAATCAGCCCCAGCATTTT
>-|TRBD1|TRBJ1-1|TRBV7-2
CASSSRQGSLGAFF
TGTGCCAGCAGCTCCAGACAGGGGAGTTTAGGAGCTTTCTTT
>many|-|TRBJ1-3|TRBV9
CASSPGPGETLGNTIYF
TGTGCCAGCAGCCCTGGACCGGGGGAGACTCTGGGAAACACCATATATTTT
>-|TRBD2|TRBJ2-2|TRBV2
CASSFERGGLLGELFF
TGTGCCAGCAGTTTCGAGCGGGGGGGGCTACTCGGGGAGCTGTTTTTT
>few|-|TRBJ1-2|TRBV20-1
CSARESDPNYGYTF
TGCAGTGCTAGAGAAAGCGATCCTAACTATGGCTACACCTTC
>-|-|TRBJ2-1|TRBV27
CASSLAGTLSYNEQFF
TGTGCCAGCAGTTTAGCCGGGACCCTCTCCTACAATGAGCAGTTCTTC
>few|-|TRBJ2-2|TRBV28
CASSFPAPGELFF
TGTGCCAGCAGTTTCCCAGCTCCGGGGGAGCTGTTTTTT
>many|-|TRBJ1-5|TRBV12-3/TRBV12-4
CASSGRLGNQPQHF
TGTGCCAGCAGTGGCAGGCTGGGCAATCAGCCCCAGCATTTT
>many|-|TRBJ2-1|TRBV14
CASSDYPGQVSYNEQFF
TGTGCCAGCAGCGATTACCCTGGGCAAGTCTCCTACAATGAGCAGTTCTTC
>few|-|TRBJ2-7|TRBV20-1
CSARLNRDSYEQYF
TGCAGTGCTAGATTAAACAGGGACTCCTACGAGCAGTACTTC
>-|TRBD2|TRBJ2-4|TRBV2
CASSLTGTTLAKNIQYF
TGTGCCAGCAGCCTGACGGGGACTACCTTAGCCAAAAACATTCAGTACTTC